This T cell receptor (beta chain) was recovered during a study of T cells after yellow fever vaccination. Trimming shortened V by 5 bases and J by 7 bases, and 15 bases separated the two germline ends. Germline-derived CDR1 and CDR2 are SGHTA and FQGNSA. This CDR3 spans 14 amino acids. TCRdb analysed the 5' RACE reads with MiXCR anew, one entry per CDR3 protein. The sample records some 500,000 distinct CDR3 sequences, roughly 13% being singletons. This TCR was recovered from a young man who received the YFV17D yellow fever vaccine. This rearrangement joins TRBV7-2 to TRBJ2-1; either TRBD1 or TRBD2 may supply D (5 bases each). This specimen consisted of PBMCs, obtained on the day of the yellow fever booster vaccination. DNA of the CDR3: TGTGCCAGCAGCCCAGGGCCGGGAAGGAATGAGCAGTTCTTC. Amino acid sequence: CASSPGPGRNEQFF.